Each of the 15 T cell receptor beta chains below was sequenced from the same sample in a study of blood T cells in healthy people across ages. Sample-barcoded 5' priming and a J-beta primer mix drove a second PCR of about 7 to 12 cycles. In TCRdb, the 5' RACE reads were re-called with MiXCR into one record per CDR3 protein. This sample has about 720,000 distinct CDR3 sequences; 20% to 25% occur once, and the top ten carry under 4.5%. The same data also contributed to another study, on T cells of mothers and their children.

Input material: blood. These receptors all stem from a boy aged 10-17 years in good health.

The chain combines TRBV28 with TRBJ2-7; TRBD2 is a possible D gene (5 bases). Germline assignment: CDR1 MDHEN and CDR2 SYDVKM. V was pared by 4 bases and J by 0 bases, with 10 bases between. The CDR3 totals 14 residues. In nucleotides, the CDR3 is TGTGCCAGCAGTTCTGGGAGCATCTCCTACGAGCAGTACTTC. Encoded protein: CASSSGSISYEQYF.

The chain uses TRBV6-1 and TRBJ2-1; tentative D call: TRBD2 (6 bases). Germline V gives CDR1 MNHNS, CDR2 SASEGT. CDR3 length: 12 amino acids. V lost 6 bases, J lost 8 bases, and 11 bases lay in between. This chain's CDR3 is CASSASDDEQFF. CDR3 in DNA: TGTGCCAGCAGCGCTAGCGACGATGAGCAGTTCTTC.

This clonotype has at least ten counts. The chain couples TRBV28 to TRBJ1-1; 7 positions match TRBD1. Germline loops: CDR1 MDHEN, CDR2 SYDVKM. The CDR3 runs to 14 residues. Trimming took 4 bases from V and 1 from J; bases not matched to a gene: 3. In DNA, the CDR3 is TGTGCCAGCAGTTCGCAGGGGGGGAACACTGAAGCTTTCTTT. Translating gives CASSSQGGNTEAFF. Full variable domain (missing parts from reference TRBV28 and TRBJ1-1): DVKVTQSSRYLVKRTGEKVFLECVQDMDHENMFWYRQDPGLGLRLIYFSYDVKMKEKGDIPEGYSVSREKKERFSLILESASTNQTSMYLCASSSQGGNTEAFFGQGTRLTVV.

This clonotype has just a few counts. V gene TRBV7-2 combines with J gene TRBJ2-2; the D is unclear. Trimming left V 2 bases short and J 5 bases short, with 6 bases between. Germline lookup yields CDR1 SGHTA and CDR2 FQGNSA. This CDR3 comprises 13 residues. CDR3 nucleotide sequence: TGTGCCAGCAGCTTAAGGGCGACCGGGGAGCTGTTTTTT. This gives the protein CASSLRATGELFF.

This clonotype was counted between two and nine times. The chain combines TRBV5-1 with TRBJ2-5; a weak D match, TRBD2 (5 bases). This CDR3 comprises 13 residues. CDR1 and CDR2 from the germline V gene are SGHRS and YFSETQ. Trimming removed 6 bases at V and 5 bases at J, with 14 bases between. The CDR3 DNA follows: TGCGCCAGCATCCGGGAAGGCACGGAGACCCAGTACTTC. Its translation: CASIREGTETQYF. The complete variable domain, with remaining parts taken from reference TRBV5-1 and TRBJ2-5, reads KAGVTQTPRYLIKTRGQQVTLSCSPISGHRSVSWYQQTPGQGLQFLFEYFSETQRNKGNFPGRFSGRQFSNSRSEMNVSTLELGDSALYLCASIREGTETQYFGPGTRLLVL.

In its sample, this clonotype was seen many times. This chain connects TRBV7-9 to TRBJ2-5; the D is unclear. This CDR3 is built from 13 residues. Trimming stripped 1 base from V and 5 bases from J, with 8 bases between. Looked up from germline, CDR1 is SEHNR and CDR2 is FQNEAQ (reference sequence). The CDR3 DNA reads TGTGCCAGCAGCTTAGACCAGAGGGAGACCCAGTACTTC. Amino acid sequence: CASSLDQRETQYF.

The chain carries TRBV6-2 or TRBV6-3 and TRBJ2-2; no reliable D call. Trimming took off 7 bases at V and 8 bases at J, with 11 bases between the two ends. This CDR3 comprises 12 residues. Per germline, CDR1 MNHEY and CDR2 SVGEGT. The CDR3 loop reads CASNNPLGELFF. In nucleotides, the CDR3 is TGTGCCAGCAACAATCCCTTGGGGGAGCTGTTTTTT.

CDR3 region: CASSPQQGYQEKLFF. The CDR3, as DNA: TGTGCCAGCAGTCCCCAACAGGGTTACCAGGAAAAACTGTTTTTT. The rearrangement uses TRBV6-6 and TRBJ1-4; D is perhaps TRBD1 (6 bases). CDR3 length equals 15 residues. Trimming cost V 5 bases and J 8 bases, with 18 bases left between them. In germline, CDR1 is MNHNY, CDR2 SVGAGI (reference sequence).

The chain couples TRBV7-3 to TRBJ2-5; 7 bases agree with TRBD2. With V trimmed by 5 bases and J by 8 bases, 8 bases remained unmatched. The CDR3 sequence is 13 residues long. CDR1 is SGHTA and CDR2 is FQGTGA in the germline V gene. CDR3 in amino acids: CASSLGSGATQYF. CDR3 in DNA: TGTGCCAGCAGCCTCGGGAGCGGGGCCACCCAGTACTTC.

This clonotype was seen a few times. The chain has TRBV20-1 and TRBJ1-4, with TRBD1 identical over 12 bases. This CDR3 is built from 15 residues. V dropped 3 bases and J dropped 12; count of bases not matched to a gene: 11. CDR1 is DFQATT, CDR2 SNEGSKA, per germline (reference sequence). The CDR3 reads CSARGQGALGSQLFF. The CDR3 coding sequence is TGCAGTGCTAGGGGACAGGGGGCTCTAGGTAGTCAACTGTTTTTT.

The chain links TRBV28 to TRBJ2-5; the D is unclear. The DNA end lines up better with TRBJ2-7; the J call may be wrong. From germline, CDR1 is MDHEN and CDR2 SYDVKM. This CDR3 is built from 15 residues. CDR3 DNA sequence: TGTGCCAGCAATGAGGTGTCTTTCGCCGTCTACGAGCAGTACTTC. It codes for CASNEVSFAVYEQYF.

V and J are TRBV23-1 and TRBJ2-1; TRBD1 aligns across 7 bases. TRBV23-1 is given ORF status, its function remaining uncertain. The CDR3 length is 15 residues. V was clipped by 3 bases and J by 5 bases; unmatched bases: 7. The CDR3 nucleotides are TGCGCCAGCAGTCATGGAAAAGGGGGCCACAATGAGCAGTTCTTC. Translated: CASSHGKGGHNEQFF.

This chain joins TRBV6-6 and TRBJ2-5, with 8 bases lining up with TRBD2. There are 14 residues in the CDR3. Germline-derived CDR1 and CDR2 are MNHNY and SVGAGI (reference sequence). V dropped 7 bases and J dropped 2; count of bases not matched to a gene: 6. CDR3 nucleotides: TGTGCCAGCACCAACGGGGGGGCTCAAGAGACCCAGTACTTC. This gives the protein CASTNGGAQETQYF.

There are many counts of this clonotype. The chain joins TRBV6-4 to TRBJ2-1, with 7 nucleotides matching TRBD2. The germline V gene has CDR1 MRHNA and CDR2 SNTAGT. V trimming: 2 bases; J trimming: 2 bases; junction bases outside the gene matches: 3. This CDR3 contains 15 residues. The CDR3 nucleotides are TGTGCCAGCAGTGACGGTCTAGCGGCCTACAATGAGCAGTTCTTC. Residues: CASSDGLAAYNEQFF.

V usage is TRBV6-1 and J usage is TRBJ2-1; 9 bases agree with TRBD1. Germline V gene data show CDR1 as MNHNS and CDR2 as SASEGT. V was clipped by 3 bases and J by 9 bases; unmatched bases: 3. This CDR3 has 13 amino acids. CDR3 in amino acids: CASSEGQGFEQFF. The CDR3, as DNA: TGTGCCAGCAGTGAGGGACAGGGCTTTGAGCAGTTCTTC.